This entry features one T cell receptor beta chain sequence. Its antigen is not identified. This entry is derived from a study of post-analysis software for immune sequencing data. Incorporated into the TCR beta cDNA libraries were unique molecular identifiers, which served to reduce PCR and sequencing biases. TCRdb used MiXCR to reprocess the PCR reads, holding one entry per CDR3 protein. The table lists about 820,000 distinct CDR3 sequences, about 57% of them singletons. Points from the study as a whole: In patients, TRBV5-6, TRBV5-1 and TRBV20-1 belonged to five TRBV segments found more frequently than in controls.

This CDR3 is 16 amino acids long. CDR1 and CDR2 (germline): SGHDN, FVKESK. V gave up 0 bases and J gave up 3 bases, with 14 bases separating them. Input material: blood. The chain has TRBV14 and TRBJ1-1; a possible D gene is TRBD1 (5 bases). The clonotype originates from a girl between 5 and 17 years old with multiple sclerosis. The CDR3 sequence is CASSQDLRTGDTEAFF. CDR3 sequence (DNA): TGTGCCAGCAGCCAAGATCTCCGAACGGGGGACACTGAAGCTTTCTTT.